This TCR beta chain appears in the sequencing data of a study of CD8 T cells in ankylosing spondylitis. TCRdb reprocessed the 5' RACE reads with MiXCR, giving one entry per CDR3 protein. The sample has about 36,000 distinct CDR3 sequences, around an eighth seen once; the top ten hold roughly 30%. The length of the CDR3 is 14 residues. V was shortened by 2 bases and J by 5 bases, with 9 bases between the two germline ends. The germline CDR1 and CDR2 sequences are ENHRY and SYGVKD. This clonotype was found many times. This clonotype was sampled from a male donor with ankylosing spondylitis. The rearrangement links TRBV10-3 to TRBJ2-2; D perhaps matches TRBD1 (6 bases). Source material: synovial fluid, either unsorted or a sorted T cell fraction (not recorded which). As DNA, the CDR3 is TGTGCCATCAGTGAGGCAGGGGTGACCGGGGAGCTGTTTTTT. This encodes CAISEAGVTGELFF.